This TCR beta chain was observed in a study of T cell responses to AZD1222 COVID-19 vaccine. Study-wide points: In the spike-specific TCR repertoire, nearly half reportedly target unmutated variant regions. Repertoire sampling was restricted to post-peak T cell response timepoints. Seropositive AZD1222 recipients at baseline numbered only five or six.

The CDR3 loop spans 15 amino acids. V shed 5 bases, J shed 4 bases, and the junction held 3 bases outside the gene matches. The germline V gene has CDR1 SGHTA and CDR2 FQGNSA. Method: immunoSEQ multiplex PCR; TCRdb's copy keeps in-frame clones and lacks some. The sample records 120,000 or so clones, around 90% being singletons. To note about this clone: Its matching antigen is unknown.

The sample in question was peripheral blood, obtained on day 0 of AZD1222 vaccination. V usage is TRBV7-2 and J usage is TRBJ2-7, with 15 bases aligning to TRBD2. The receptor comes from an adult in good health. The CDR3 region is CASSRTSGGAYEQYF. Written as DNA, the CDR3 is TGTGCCAGCAGCAGGACTAGCGGGGGGGCGTACGAGCAGTACTTC.